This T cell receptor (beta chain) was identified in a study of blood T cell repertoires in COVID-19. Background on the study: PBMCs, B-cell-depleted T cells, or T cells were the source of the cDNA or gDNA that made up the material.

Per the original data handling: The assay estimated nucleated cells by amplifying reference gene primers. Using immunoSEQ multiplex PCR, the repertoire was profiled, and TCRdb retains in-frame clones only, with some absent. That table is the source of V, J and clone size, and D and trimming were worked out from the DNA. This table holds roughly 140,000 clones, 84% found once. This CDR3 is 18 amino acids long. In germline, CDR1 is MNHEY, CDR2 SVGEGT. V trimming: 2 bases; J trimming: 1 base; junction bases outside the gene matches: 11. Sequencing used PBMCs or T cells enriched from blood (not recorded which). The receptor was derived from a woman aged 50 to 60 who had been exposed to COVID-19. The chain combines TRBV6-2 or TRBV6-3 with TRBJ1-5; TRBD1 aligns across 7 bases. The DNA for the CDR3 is TGTGCCAGCAGTTACCCCTTCGACAGGGTGGAAAGCAATCAGCCCCAGCATTTT. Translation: CASSYPFDRVESNQPQHF.